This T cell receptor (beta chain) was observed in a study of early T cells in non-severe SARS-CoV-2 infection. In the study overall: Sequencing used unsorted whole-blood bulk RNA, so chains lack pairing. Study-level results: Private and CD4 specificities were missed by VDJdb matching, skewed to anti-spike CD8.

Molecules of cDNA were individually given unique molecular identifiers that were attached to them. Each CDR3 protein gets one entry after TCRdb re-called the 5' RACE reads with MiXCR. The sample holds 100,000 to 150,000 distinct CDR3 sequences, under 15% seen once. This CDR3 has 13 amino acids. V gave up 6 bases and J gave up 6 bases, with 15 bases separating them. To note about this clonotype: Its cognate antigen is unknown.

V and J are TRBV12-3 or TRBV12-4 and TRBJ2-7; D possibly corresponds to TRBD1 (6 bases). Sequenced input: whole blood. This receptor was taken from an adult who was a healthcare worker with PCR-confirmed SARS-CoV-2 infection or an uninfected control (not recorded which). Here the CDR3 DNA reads TGTGCCAGCAGGACAGGAGAGAGAGGCGAGCAGTACTTC. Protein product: CASRTGERGEQYF.